This T cell receptor beta chain stems from a study of shared T cell receptors in the human thymus (dated by TCRdb to the early 2020s). Background on the whole study: The study investigated the way shared, self-reactive T-cell receptor alpha chains are produced in the human thymus.

On this clone itself: The antigen it recognizes is unknown. Base qualities are not at hand, and no much larger clone is one base apart.

The protocol used for the library was the immunoSEQ multiplex PCR assay. TCRdb mirrors the immuneACCESS table, restricted to in-frame sequences. Some clones are absent from its copies; in checked studies, under half trace to an unresolved V gene, and the reason for the others is unknown. The sample has 55,000 to 80,000 clones on record, over 90% of them singletons. The ten largest clones take up less than 0.04% of the sample. Per the germline V gene, SGHTA is the CDR1 and FQGTGA is the CDR2. At the junction V is shortened by 2 bases and J by 8 bases, with 15 bases in between. The CDR3 covers 14 residues, taking in both the cysteine and the phenylalanine. CDR3 DNA only is kept here, 42 bases in frame from base 1.

The TCR sequence derives from a human donor. Sequenced input: thymocytes. Recombination connected TRBV7-3 to TRBJ1-2; TRBD1 is perhaps the D gene, given 5 matching bases. For the CDR3, the sequence is CASSLLGGTGGYTF. Here is the DNA: TGTGCCAGCAGCTTACTCGGGGGTACGGGAGGCTACACCTTC. With the rest looked up from the reference TRBV7-3 and TRBJ1-2 genes rather than sequenced, the full variable domain is GAGVSQTPSNKVTEKGKYVELRCDPISGHTALYWYRQSLGQGPEFLIYFQGTGAADDSGLPNDRFFAVRPEGSVSTLKIQRTERGDSAVYLCASSLLGGTGGYTFGSGTRLTVV.